The next 18 T cell receptor beta chains were all read from a single sample in a study of CD8 T cells in ankylosing spondylitis. One entry per CDR3 protein results from TCRdb running MiXCR on the 5' RACE reads. The sample includes approximately 31,000 distinct CDR3 sequences, roughly 33% of them seen just once. The sample comprised synovial fluid, either unsorted or a sorted T cell fraction (not recorded which). The source of these receptors is a male donor with ankylosing spondylitis.

This clonotype was picked up many times. The V gene is TRBV10-1, the J gene TRBJ2-2, with 8 bases fitting TRBD2. Germline V CDR1 and CDR2: WNHNN, SYGVQD (reference sequence). With 8 bases clipped from V and 6 bases from J, the junction kept 8 bases outside the gene matches. The CDR3 is made up of 14 amino acids. The CDR3 reads CASPHKRESGELFF. Here the CDR3 DNA reads TGCGCCAGCCCCCATAAGCGGGAGTCCGGGGAGCTGTTTTTT.

Many counts were recorded for this clonotype. The chain is built from TRBV7-6 and TRBJ1-1; 11 nucleotides match TRBD1. From germline, CDR1 is SGHVS and CDR2 FNYEAQ. The J segment lost 4 bases and the V segment lost 4 bases, leaving 8 bases of the junction unmatched. The CDR3 is 16 amino acids. CDR3 sequence reads: CASSSGQGAGGTEAFF. The CDR3 nucleotides read TGTGCCAGCAGCTCCGGACAGGGGGCGGGAGGCACTGAAGCTTTCTTT.

The chain recombines TRBV13 with TRBJ2-7, with D unresolved. Per germline, CDR1 PRHDT and CDR2 FYEKMQ (reference sequence). The CDR3 is made up of 15 amino acids. V lost 0 bases and J 0 bases, leaving 9 bases between the germline ends. CDR3 region: CASSLGASSSYEQYV. Here the CDR3 DNA reads TGTGCCAGCAGCTTAGGGGCCAGCAGCTCCTACGAGCAGTACGTC.

The gene calls are TRBV7-6 and TRBJ2-5; no firm D call. Looked up from germline, CDR1 is SGHVS and CDR2 is FNYEAQ. This CDR3 is built from 13 residues. The V gene lost 1 base and the J gene lost 4 bases, with 7 bases spanning the gap. The CDR3 sequence: CASSLGIRETQYF. CDR3 in DNA: TGTGCCAGCAGCTTAGGGATTAGAGAGACCCAGTACTTC.

The genes are TRBV25-1 and TRBJ1-2; unclear D gene. Trimming removed 1 base at V and 2 bases at J, with 11 bases between. CDR3 length equals 15 residues. CDR1 MGHDK and CDR2 SYGVNS come from the germline V gene. The CDR3 sequence is CASSESEGWNYGYTF. Here the CDR3 DNA reads TGTGCCAGCAGTGAATCTGAGGGTTGGAACTATGGCTACACCTTC.

This clonotype was detected a few times. The chain joins TRBV29-1 to TRBJ2-5; 7 bases agree with TRBD2. This CDR3 contains 14 residues. After removal of 1 base from V and 2 bases from J, the junction contained 4 bases not matched to a gene. CDR1 is SQVTM and CDR2 is ANQGSEA in the germline V gene. In nucleotides, the CDR3 is TGCAGCGTTGAAGGGGCTAGCGGACAAGAGACCCAGTACTTC. Residues: CSVEGASGQETQYF.

This clonotype is medium-sized (0.01 to 0.1%). The chain uses TRBV4-2 and TRBJ2-1; a possible D gene is TRBD2 (5 bases). Germline V lookup: CDR1 LGHNA, CDR2 YNFKEQ. V lost 0 bases and J 0 bases, leaving 15 bases between the germline ends. This CDR3 is 18 amino acids long. CDR3 sequence (DNA): TGTGCCAGCAGCCAAGATCCCAACCTGCGGGTCTCCTACAATGAGCAGTTCTTC. This codes for CASSQDPNLRVSYNEQFF.

This clonotype was detected only a few times. The chain joins TRBV27 to TRBJ2-1; TRBD2 agrees at 7 bases. The CDR3 runs to 15 residues. CDR1 and CDR2 (germline): MNHEY, SMNVEV (reference sequence). The trim removed 3 bases at V and 3 bases at J, leaving 5 bases unmatched. CDR3 in amino acids: CASSFGGGIYNEQFF. The CDR3 bases are TGTGCCAGCAGTTTCGGGGGAGGGATCTACAATGAGCAGTTCTTC.

This clonotype was counted a few times. The chain has TRBV27 and TRBJ2-1; D unclear. Trimming took off 5 bases at V and 0 bases at J, with 8 bases between the two ends. The germline CDR1 and CDR2 sequences are MNHEY and SMNVEV (reference sequence). CDR3 size: 14 residues. CDR3 sequence reads: CASSTWSSYNEQFF. The CDR3 DNA reads TGTGCCAGCAGTACCTGGAGCTCCTACAATGAGCAGTTCTTC.

This clonotype was detected a few times. The V gene is TRBV10-1, the J gene TRBJ2-1, with a possible D match to TRBD2 (6 bases). This CDR3 spans 16 amino acids. Between the trimmed V and J ends, which lost 3 bases and 2 bases, there was a span of 14 bases. Looked up from germline, CDR1 is WNHNN and CDR2 is SYGVQD (reference sequence). The CDR3 protein is CASSDEYERAYNEQFF. The CDR3 DNA is TGCGCCAGCAGTGATGAATACGAGCGGGCCTACAATGAGCAGTTCTTC.

The chain recombines TRBV20-1 with TRBJ1-5; 9 bases are shared with TRBD1. Trimming cost V 3 bases and J 4 bases; bases outside gene matches: 7. The CDR3 is 15 residues long. Germline V lookup: CDR1 DFQATT, CDR2 SNEGSKA (reference sequence). This CDR3 reads CSASPGTGFNQPQHF. CDR3 in DNA: TGCAGTGCTAGCCCAGGGACAGGGTTTAATCAGCCCCAGCATTTT.

This clonotype was seen repeatedly, ten times or more. This sequence joins TRBV20-1 and TRBJ2-1, with 7 bases matching TRBD1. V shed 0 bases, J shed 9 bases, and the junction held 8 bases outside the gene matches. The V gene's germline CDR1 is DFQATT and CDR2 SNEGSKA (reference sequence). The CDR3 length is 14 residues. CDR3 DNA sequence: TGCAGTGCTAGAGAACAGGGGTCGTTTGGTGAGCAGTTCTTC. Protein: CSAREQGSFGEQFF.

The rearrangement joins TRBV6-1 to TRBJ2-1; 7 bases are shared with TRBD1. The germline V gene has CDR1 MNHNS and CDR2 SASEGT. The CDR3 runs to 14 residues. Germline trimming cut 7 bases from V and 5 bases from J; bases unmatched to any gene: 8. The CDR3 is CASTGTEDHNEQFF. The CDR3 DNA follows: TGTGCCAGCACAGGGACAGAAGACCACAATGAGCAGTTCTTC.

Only a few counts were recorded for this clonotype. The V gene is TRBV19, the J gene TRBJ1-5; D remains ambiguous. Between the trimmed V and J ends, which lost 3 bases and 4 bases, there was a span of 13 bases. Germline V lookup: CDR1 LNHDA, CDR2 SQIVND (reference sequence). The CDR3 totals 15 residues. The CDR3: CASSIDVQNNQPQHF. The CDR3, as DNA: TGTGCCAGTAGTATTGATGTCCAGAATAATCAGCCCCAGCATTTT.

To note about this clonotype: The DNA is omitted, as the CDR3 cannot be located on it reliably, and the CDR3 follows TCRdb's listing. The genes are TRBV8-2 and TRBJ1-2; TRBD1 is taken as the D call from the table, unchecked against the DNA. TRBV8-2 is deemed a pseudogene. The length of the CDR3 is 15 amino acids, counting both ends. The CDR3 loop reads CGSSWGGGSPYGYTF.

This clonotype came up a few times. The CDR3 protein is CASSDRAQGGGLGEQFF. The CDR3 DNA reads as TGTGCCAGCAGTGACCGGGCCCAGGGCGGAGGCCTGGGTGAGCAGTTCTTC. The chain combines TRBV2 with TRBJ2-1, with D tentatively TRBD1 or TRBD2 (5 bases each). Germline values: CDR1 SNHLY, CDR2 FYNNEI. This CDR3 contains 17 residues. V was trimmed by 3 bases and J by 9 bases, leaving 24 bases between them.

This clonotype came up once. The chain couples TRBV29-1 to TRBJ1-4, with TRBD1 matching over 7 bases. Per the germline V gene, CDR1 is SQVTM and CDR2 is ANQGSEA. With 4 bases clipped from V and 6 bases from J, the junction kept 5 bases outside the gene matches. The CDR3 is 13 residues long. The CDR3 bases are TGCAGCGTTGTCGGGACAGTGGATGAAAAACTGTTTTTT. Translated: CSVVGTVDEKLFF.

This clonotype was observed many times. The chain employs TRBV12-3 or TRBV12-4 and TRBJ2-7; 9 nucleotides match TRBD1. This CDR3 is built from 13 residues. J lost 3 bases, V lost 3 bases, and 0 bases had no gene match. The CDR3 sequence: CASSLGQGYEQYV. The CDR3 DNA is TGTGCCAGCAGTTTGGGACAGGGCTACGAGCAGTACGTC.